This passage covers 16 T cell receptor beta chains from one sample sequenced in a study of T cells in Graves' hyperthyroidism and ophthalmopathy. Amplified TCR beta CDR3 regions derived from RNA transcripts. With the HTBI primer set, the TCR CDR3 went through a first round of RT-PCR. TCRdb itself ran the multiplex PCR reads through MiXCR, one entry per CDR3 protein. The table includes a few hundred thousand distinct CDR3 sequences, 18% detected once. The sequencing sample was made of blood. These TCRs come from a woman aged 40-49 years with Graves' ophthalmopathy.

This clonotype was counted at least ten times. This chain connects TRBV7-9 to TRBJ1-2, with TRBD1 matching over 7 bases. Germline CDR1 is SEHNR and CDR2 is FQNEAQ (reference sequence). V trimming: 5 bases; J trimming: 6 bases; junction bases outside the gene matches: 6. The CDR3 runs to 13 residues. This CDR3 reads CASSPGQFNGYTF. CDR3 bases: TGTGCCAGCAGCCCGGGACAGTTTAATGGCTACACCTTC.

This clonotype was observed a handful of times. The chain combines TRBV5-5 with TRBJ1-6; D is undetermined. The ends were cut back, 4 bases at V and 7 bases at J, with 15 bases in the middle. Germline V lookup: CDR1 SGHKS, CDR2 YYEKEE (reference sequence). The CDR3 contains 15 residues. In nucleotides, the CDR3 is TGTGCCAGCAGCCTCAGCGGGGTAGAGAATTCACCCCTCCACTTT. As protein: CASSLSGVENSPLHF.

Ten or more counts support this clonotype. This chain connects TRBV5-1 to TRBJ1-1; D is perhaps TRBD1 (5 bases). Germline lookup yields CDR1 SGHRS and CDR2 YFSETQ. The CDR3 length is 14 residues. V lost 1 base and J lost 7, with 14 bases in between. CDR3 coding DNA: TGCGCCAGCAGCTTGTGGGGGGTAGGCGGTGAAGCTTTCTTT. It is translated as CASSLWGVGGEAFF.

This clonotype was seen many times. The junction does not match germline at one end; this may be a read error. V and J are TRBV2 and TRBJ1-1; a possible D gene is TRBD1 (6 bases). The CDR3 covers 13 residues. Looked up from germline, CDR1 is SNHLY and CDR2 is FYNNEI. The CDR3 sequence is CASSKQGSHEALF. CDR3 coding DNA: TGTGCCAGCAGTAAACAGGGAAGTCATGAAGCTCTCTTT.

CDR3 bases: TGTGCCAGTAATGTACTAGTTTTACGACCCCGGTTGATAGGGGAGCTGTTTTTT. Translating it yields CASNVLVLRPRLIGELFF. The chain uses TRBV19 and TRBJ2-2; maybe TRBD2 (5 bases). The CDR3 length is 18 residues. Trimming pared 7 bases from V and 8 bases from J, leaving 29 bases between. The germline V gene has CDR1 LNHDA and CDR2 SQIVND (reference sequence).

The sample holds many counts of this clonotype. The rearrangement joins TRBV30 to TRBJ2-7, with TRBD2 as a possible D gene (5 bases). V lost 3 bases and J lost 7, with 13 bases in between. The CDR3 runs 12 residues. Per the germline V gene, CDR1 is GTSNPN and CDR2 is SVGIG (reference sequence). DNA for the CDR3: TGTGCCTGGAGGGACTCCAGACGAGAGCAGTACTTC. Translating gives CAWRDSRREQYF.

The chain combines TRBV6-5 with TRBJ1-4, with D unclear. Germline V gene sequence: CDR1 MNHEY, CDR2 SVGAGI. Trimming shortened V by 0 bases and J by 6 bases, and 11 bases separated the two germline ends. This CDR3 has 15 residues. The CDR3 region is CASSYSDGGDEKLFF. DNA for the CDR3: TGTGCCAGCAGTTACTCGGACGGTGGAGATGAAAAACTGTTTTTT.

This clonotype has ten or more counts. The genes are TRBV20-1 and TRBJ2-7, with D unclear. Germline V CDR1 and CDR2: DFQATT, SNEGSKA (reference sequence). This CDR3 is built from 12 residues. V was trimmed by 3 bases and J by 3 bases, leaving 9 bases between them. The CDR3 DNA sequence: TGCAGTGCTAGTCACAGAAACTACGAGCAGTACTTC. Translated: CSASHRNYEQYF.

This clonotype was observed a handful of times. The gene calls are TRBV4-3 and TRBJ1-3; a weak D match, TRBD1 (5 bases). The germline V and J ends were trimmed by 5 bases and 4 bases, with 9 bases remaining between them. Germline CDR1 is LGHNA and CDR2 is YSLEER. This CDR3 has 13 residues. In DNA form, the CDR3 reads TGCGCCAGCAGCAGGGGATTGGGAAACACCATATATTTT. It translates to CASSRGLGNTIYF.

As for this clonotype: The junction differs from germline at one of its ends, possibly a read error. The chain has TRBV12-3 or TRBV12-4 and TRBJ2-7; a possible D gene is TRBD1 (6 bases). CDR3 length: 14 residues. The CDR3 spells CASSTEGDKYEQSF. The CDR3 nucleotides are TGTGCCAGCAGTACCGAGGGGGACAAATACGAGCAGTCCTTC.

This clonotype was observed at least ten times. This chain links TRBV9 with TRBJ2-2; perhaps TRBD2 as D (6 bases). This CDR3 has 16 residues. Germline CDR1 and CDR2: SGDLS and YYNGEE. The germline V and J ends were trimmed by 5 bases and 1 base, with 15 bases remaining between them. The CDR3 here is CASRIGRGENTGELFF. In DNA form, the CDR3 reads TGTGCCAGCAGAATCGGGAGAGGCGAGAACACCGGGGAGCTGTTTTTT. The whole variable domain, remainder taken from reference TRBV9 and TRBJ2-2, is DSGVTQTPKHLITATGQRVTLRCSPRSGDLSVYWYQQSLDQGLQFLIQYYNGEERAKGNILERFSAQQFPDLHSELNLSSLELGDSALYFCASRIGRGENTGELFFGEGSRLTVL.

In this sample, this clonotype turned up many times. The V gene is TRBV4-3, the J gene TRBJ1-5; unclear D gene. There are 14 residues in the CDR3. In germline, CDR1 is LGHNA, CDR2 YSLEER. V was cut by 4 bases and J by 4 bases, with 11 bases left in between. As DNA, the CDR3 is TGCGCCAGCAGCCCTGGACCAGAAAATCAGCCCCAGCATTTT. Its translation is CASSPGPENQPQHF.

This clonotype was seen ten or more times. V usage is TRBV28 and J usage is TRBJ2-7; 10 bases map to TRBD2. In germline, CDR1 is MDHEN, CDR2 SYDVKM. Trimming cost V 3 bases and J 5 bases; bases outside gene matches: 4. The CDR3 loop spans 14 amino acids. CDR3 region: CASSFTGLADEQYF. In DNA, the CDR3 is TGTGCCAGCAGTTTCACAGGACTAGCGGACGAGCAGTACTTC.

This clonotype showed up many times. The V gene is TRBV19, the J gene TRBJ1-1; no reliable D call. From germline, CDR1 is LNHDA and CDR2 SQIVND (reference sequence). Trimming took off 7 bases at V and 1 base at J, with 4 bases between the two ends. This CDR3 is built from 11 residues. CDR3 protein: CASNGNTEAFF. CDR3 DNA: TGTGCCAGTAACGGGAACACTGAAGCTTTCTTT.

This clonotype was seen a handful of times. In DNA form, the CDR3 reads TGTGCCAGCAGTTTATCTTCCCCGGCGGGAAACTATGGCTACACCTTC. Translated: CASSLSSPAGNYGYTF. The rearrangement uses TRBV27 and TRBJ1-2; D uncertain. Trimming shortened V by 0 bases and J by 2 bases, and 13 bases separated the two germline ends. The V gene's germline CDR1 is MNHEY and CDR2 SMNVEV (reference sequence). The CDR3 has 16 residues.

This clonotype was counted at least ten times. This rearrangement joins TRBV20-1 to TRBJ1-6; no clear D. The germline V and J ends were trimmed by 0 bases and 2 bases, with 8 bases remaining between them. Germline CDR1 is DFQATT and CDR2 is SNEGSKA (reference sequence). The CDR3 consists of 15 residues. The chain's CDR3 is CSARDQGPYNSPLHF. The CDR3 nucleotides are TGCAGTGCTAGAGATCAAGGGCCCTATAATTCACCCCTCCACTTT.